Below, 31 T cell receptor beta chains from the same sample are listed, as sequenced in a study of PD-1 blockade in classical Hodgkin lymphoma (TCRdb year 2020). This specimen's time point label, interpreted: cycle 4 day 1 (C4D1), after 5 to 7 weeks of nivolumab. Relapse after autologous stem cell transplantation had occurred in all trial patients, and cohorts A, B and C were distinguished by prior brentuximab vedotin exposure. The library came from the immunoSEQ multiplex PCR assay. Drawn from immuneACCESS, this table holds only the in-frame rearrangements with V and J called that TCRdb kept. Clones are partly lost; checked studies trace under half to an unresolved V gene and leave the rest unexplained. The sample has about 60,000 clones on record, roughly 89% of them singletons. In total, the top ten clones hold about a tenth of the sample. This specimen was peripheral blood mononuclear cells (PBMCs), taken before the fourth cycle of nivolumab. Every receptor here comes from a human donor with classical Hodgkin lymphoma.

V usage is TRBV5-4 and J usage is TRBJ2-3; a weak D match, TRBD2 (6 bases). V lost 2 bases to trimming and J lost 4 bases, with 11 bases between them. Germline CDR1 reads SGHNT; CDR2 reads YYREEE (reference sequence). The CDR3 totals 14 residues. DNA of the CDR3: TGTGCCAGCAGCTTTGGAGGGGTGGCAGATACGCAGTATTTT. Its protein product is CASSFGGVADTQYF.

This rearrangement joins TRBV9 to TRBJ1-1; the D gene is possibly TRBD1 (6 bases). V was cut by 0 bases and J by 5 bases, with 17 bases left in between. Germline values: CDR1 SGDLS, CDR2 YYNGEE. The length of the CDR3 is 16 residues. As DNA, the CDR3 is TGTGCCAGCAGCGTAGGAAGTGGGGGGCTGAGGACTGAAGCTTTCTTT. It is translated as CASSVGSGGLRTEAFF.

This chain joins TRBV15 and TRBJ2-3; D call uncertain. There are 15 residues in the CDR3. The V gene lost 5 bases and the J gene lost 0 bases, with 12 bases spanning the gap. CDR1 LNHNV and CDR2 YYDKDF come from the germline V gene (reference sequence). In DNA, the CDR3 is TGTGCCACCAGCGAGACCTTTTATAGCACAGATACGCAGTATTTT. Its translation: CATSETFYSTDTQYF.

This clone was observed a handful of times. The chain employs TRBV7-8 and TRBJ2-5; maybe TRBD2 (6 bases). This CDR3 is 15 amino acids long. Trimming removed 5 bases from V and 6 bases from J, with 19 bases in between. Germline V CDR1 and CDR2: SGHVS, FQNEAQ. In DNA, the CDR3 is TGTGCCAGCAGCCCTAGGCGGGGTCCCGGACAGACCCAGTACTTC. This translates into CASSPRRGPGQTQYF.

Here the CDR3 reads CASSDVDRGYEQYF. The CDR3 DNA reads TGTGCCAGCAGTGACGTGGACAGGGGCTACGAGCAGTACTTC. The V call is TRBV6-1, the J call TRBJ2-7, with 9 bases identical to TRBD1. CDR1 and CDR2 (germline): MNHNS, SASEGT. The V and J ends lost 3 bases and 3 bases, in that order; junction bases with no gene match: 3. The CDR3 spans 14 residues.

V usage is TRBV19 and J usage is TRBJ2-5; TRBD2 agrees at 12 bases. V shed 8 bases and J 1 base; nucleotides not matched to a gene: 2. Germline loops: CDR1 LNHDA, CDR2 SQIVND (reference sequence). The CDR3 is made up of 14 amino acids. CDR3 amino acids: CASSTSGSQETQYF. The CDR3 DNA is TGTGCCAGTTCGACTAGCGGGAGCCAAGAGACCCAGTACTTC.

The chain has TRBV19 and TRBJ2-5; a weak D match, TRBD2 (5 bases). The length of the CDR3 is 13 residues. The germline V gene encodes CDR1 LNHDA and CDR2 SQIVND (reference sequence). The germline V and J ends were trimmed by 5 bases and 4 bases, with 11 bases remaining between them. For the CDR3, the DNA is TGTGCCAGTAGTGGCCAGGCGGGAGAGACCCAGTACTTC. This sequence encodes CASSGQAGETQYF.

The chain links TRBV5-4 to TRBJ2-3; D gene ambiguous. V lost 0 bases and J 12 bases, leaving 11 bases between the germline ends. The germline CDR1 and CDR2 sequences are SGHNT and YYREEE (reference sequence). This CDR3 comprises 12 residues. CDR3 DNA: TGTGCCAGCAGCTTGGCGGCAACTCCTCAGTATTTT. This codes for CASSLAATPQYF.

The rearrangement joins TRBV5-4 to TRBJ2-7; D might be TRBD2 (5 bases). Germline lookup yields CDR1 SGHNT and CDR2 YYREEE (reference sequence). This CDR3 comprises 12 residues. The V end lost 5 bases, the J end lost 5 bases, and 11 bases lay between the germline ends. CDR3 in amino acids: CASSQSGHEQYF. Here the CDR3 DNA reads TGTGCCAGCAGTCAAAGCGGACACGAGCAGTACTTC.

This chain links TRBV19 with TRBJ1-2; 7 bases are a match to TRBD1. The CDR3 has 16 residues. Per germline, CDR1 LNHDA and CDR2 SQIVND (reference sequence). V dropped 5 bases and J dropped 8; count of bases not matched to a gene: 17. In DNA form, the CDR3 reads TGTGCCAGTAGTGGCCTCGGACAGGCGCGTTTGAGCGGCTACACCTTC. Encoded protein: CASSGLGQARLSGYTF.

This clone came up a few times. The genes are TRBV6-1 and TRBJ1-6; D gene unclear. Germline V lookup: CDR1 MNHNS, CDR2 SASEGT. V lost 1 base, J lost 8 bases, and 12 bases lay in between. CDR3 length equals 15 residues. The CDR3 DNA sequence: TGTGCCAGCAGTGAAGGGCACGGCCCCTATTCACCCCTCCACTTT. This encodes CASSEGHGPYSPLHF.

This chain uses TRBV25-1 with TRBJ2-7; the D is unclear. Germline V lookup: CDR1 MGHDK, CDR2 SYGVNS. The CDR3 has 12 amino acids. Trimming took off 6 bases at V and 0 bases at J, with 6 bases between the two ends. Written as DNA, the CDR3 is TGTGCCAGCAGATCTAACTCCTACGAGCAGTACTTC. This sequence encodes CASRSNSYEQYF.

This chain uses TRBV5-8 with TRBJ2-7, with D unclear. Trimming removed 5 bases at V and 4 bases at J, with 16 bases between. Germline CDR1 reads SGHTS; CDR2 reads YDEGEE. The CDR3 length is 14 residues. CDR3 nucleotide sequence: TGTGCCAGCAGACTCCAACTGAGCGAGTACGAGCAGTACTTC. It codes for CASRLQLSEYEQYF.

The J gene is TRBJ2-1, the V gene TRBV6-1; D may correspond to TRBD1 or TRBD2 (6 bases each). In germline, CDR1 is MNHNS, CDR2 SASEGT. This CDR3 has 15 amino acids. V was clipped by 5 bases and J by 6 bases, with 17 bases between them. CDR3 sequence: CASSRRGAGANEQFF. The CDR3 DNA reads TGTGCCAGCAGTCGTAGGGGGGCAGGGGCCAATGAGCAGTTCTTC.

CDR3 residues: CASSQGALGKAEAFF. Here the CDR3 DNA reads TGCGCCAGCAGCCAAGGGGCCCTGGGGAAGGCTGAAGCTTTCTTT. The gene calls are TRBV4-1 and TRBJ1-1; D unresolved. Per the germline V gene, CDR1 is MGHRA and CDR2 is YSYEKL. Trimming pared 1 base from V and 6 bases from J, leaving 15 bases between. The CDR3 is 15 amino acids.

CDR3 loop: CASRRQGSTDTQYF. CDR3 coding DNA: TGCGCCAGCAGGAGACAGGGGTCCACAGATACGCAGTATTTT. The V gene is TRBV4-1, the J gene TRBJ2-3, with 8 nucleotides matching TRBD1. The germline V gene encodes CDR1 MGHRA and CDR2 YSYEKL. With 6 bases clipped from V and 2 bases from J, the junction kept 4 bases outside the gene matches. The length of the CDR3 is 14 residues.

J is TRBJ2-7 and V is TRBV5-1; TRBD1 matches at 7 bases. CDR1 SGHRS and CDR2 YFSETQ come from the germline V gene. CDR3 length: 14 residues. The ends lost 4 bases at V and 7 bases at J; junction bases unmatched: 11. As DNA, the CDR3 is TGCGCCAGCAGCCCCGGGACAGATACGGGTGAGCAGTACTTC. The encoded protein is CASSPGTDTGEQYF.

The DNA of the CDR3 is TGTGCCAGCAGCTTAGTTTGGGACAGTTATTCCCTTTACAATGAGCAGTTCTTC. Protein: CASSLVWDSYSLYNEQFF. The rearrangement links TRBV7-8 to TRBJ2-1; 7 bases are a match to TRBD1. V trimming: 1 base; J trimming: 4 bases; junction bases outside the gene matches: 13. Germline V CDR1 and CDR2: SGHVS, FQNEAQ. The CDR3 extends over 18 amino acids.

The CDR3 nucleotides read TGTGCCAGCAACGGGAGAAGCAACTACAATGAGCAGTTCTTC. Residues: CASNGRSNYNEQFF. V and J are TRBV6-1 and TRBJ2-1, with D possibly TRBD2 on 6 matching bases. V lost 7 bases and J lost 3, with 13 bases in between. The CDR3 has 14 amino acids. Per the germline V gene, CDR1 is MNHNS and CDR2 is SASEGT.

The gene calls are TRBV29-1 and TRBJ1-5; possible D gene TRBD1, 5 bases. With 6 bases removed from V and 4 bases from J, the gap between germline ends came to 7 bases. The CDR3 sequence is 11 residues long. Germline CDR1 and CDR2: SQVTM and ANQGSEA. The CDR3 loop is CSVGGNQPQHF. CDR3 nucleotides: TGCAGCGTGGGGGGTAATCAGCCCCAGCATTTT.

V and J are TRBV15 and TRBJ1-3; D is perhaps TRBD1 (5 bases). This CDR3 has 15 amino acids. The V end lost 3 bases, the J end lost 4 bases, and 13 bases lay between the germline ends. Germline CDR1 LNHNV, CDR2 YYDKDF (reference sequence). DNA for the CDR3: TGTGCCACCAGCAGTGCTCGGGGGTCAGGAAACACCATATATTTT. Its translation: CATSSARGSGNTIYF.

The genes are TRBV5-6 and TRBJ1-2, with no clear D. Germline V gene sequence: CDR1 SGHDT, CDR2 YYEEEE. The CDR3 is 13 residues long. V dropped 4 bases and J dropped 8 bases, with 15 bases sitting between them. CDR3 bases: TGTGCCAGCAGCGTAGGTTGTCTACGGGGCTACACCTTC. It codes for CASSVGCLRGYTF.

The chain joins TRBV10-1 to TRBJ2-7; D possibly matches TRBD1 or TRBD2 (5 bases each). V was clipped by 8 bases and J by 3 bases, with 8 bases between them. CDR3 length equals 11 residues. Germline V gene lookup returns CDR1 WNHNN and CDR2 SYGVQD (reference sequence). In DNA form, the CDR3 reads TGCGCCAGCGGGGACGGCTACGAGCAGTACTTC. This translates into CASGDGYEQYF.

Here the CDR3 reads CASSQTGGDEKLFF. CDR3 sequence (DNA): TGTGCCAGCAGTCAGACAGGGGGTGATGAAAAACTGTTTTTT. This chain joins TRBV2 and TRBJ1-4; TRBD1 aligns across 9 bases. This CDR3 spans 14 amino acids. After removal of 5 bases from V and 6 bases from J, the junction contained 4 bases not matched to a gene. Germline V gene sequence: CDR1 SNHLY, CDR2 FYNNEI.

About this clone: At one end the junction does not follow the germline gene, possibly because of a read error. The chain combines TRBV6-1 with TRBJ1-4; a weak D match, TRBD1 (6 bases). The germline CDR1 and CDR2 sequences are MNHNS and SASEGT. The CDR3 loop spans 15 amino acids. The CDR3 sequence is CASSEGGRANEKLFF. The CDR3 DNA is TGTGCCAGCAGCGAAGGGGGGAGGGCTAATGAAAAACTGTTTTTT.

This rearrangement joins TRBV25-1 to TRBJ1-1; D gene uncertain. The length of the CDR3 is 13 residues. The germline V gene encodes CDR1 MGHDK and CDR2 SYGVNS. V shed 5 bases and J shed 0 bases, with 7 bases lying between them. The chain's CDR3 is CASSHTLNTEAFF. The CDR3 DNA reads as TGTGCCAGCAGTCATACACTGAACACTGAAGCTTTCTTT.

This rearrangement joins TRBV6-6 to TRBJ2-7, with TRBD1 identical over 7 bases. J gave up 2 bases and V 6 bases, and 4 bases lay outside the gene matches. In germline, CDR1 is MNHNY, CDR2 SVGAGI (reference sequence). The CDR3 sequence is 13 residues long. CDR3 sequence reads: CASRRDSAYEQYF. The DNA for the CDR3 is TGTGCCAGCAGAAGGGACAGCGCCTACGAGCAGTACTTC.

The V call is TRBV6-5, the J call TRBJ1-5; D uncertain. The CDR3 covers 14 residues. V dropped 2 bases and J dropped 3 bases, with 8 bases sitting between them. Germline loops: CDR1 MNHEY, CDR2 SVGAGI. The DNA for the CDR3 is TGTGCCAGCAGTTACCCAAGCTCCAATCAGCCCCAGCATTTT. It translates to CASSYPSSNQPQHF.

The rearrangement links TRBV4-2 to TRBJ2-5, with 14 bases lining up with TRBD2. Trimming took 4 bases from V and 4 from J; bases not matched to a gene: 8. Germline CDR1 is LGHNA and CDR2 is YNFKEQ. This CDR3 contains 17 residues. DNA for the CDR3: TGTGCCAGCAGCCTCGGGACTAGCGGGGGCCTGGGAGAGACCCAGTACTTC. It specifies CASSLGTSGGLGETQYF.

V is TRBV19 and J is TRBJ2-2; D remains unclear. The germline V and J ends were trimmed by 3 bases and 3 bases, with 11 bases remaining between them. The germline gives CDR1 LNHDA, CDR2 SQIVND (reference sequence). This CDR3 region has 15 residues. The CDR3 bases are TGTGCCAGTAGTATTTCCAGAAGCCACACCGGGGAGCTGTTTTTT. Its translation is CASSISRSHTGELFF.

This chain uses TRBV27 with TRBJ2-2; D gene ambiguous. The CDR3 loop spans 14 amino acids. In germline, CDR1 is MNHEY, CDR2 SMNVEV (reference sequence). The V end was cut by 5 bases, the J end by 3 bases, with 10 bases between. CDR3 loop: CASSQNGHTGELFF. In DNA, the CDR3 is TGTGCCAGCAGTCAGAACGGACACACCGGGGAGCTGTTTTTT.